This is a list of T cell receptor beta chains from one sample in a study of graft-versus-host responses after intestinal transplantation. Clones were sequenced by immunoSEQ multiplex PCR, and TCRdb holds only the in-frame ones, with some missing. This table has some 16,000 clones, 80% to 90% appearing once. The source was PBMCs, collected approximately 16 weeks after intestinal transplant. All receptors come from a human patient who received an intestinal transplant, so some T cells may come from the graft donor. The CDR3 runs from the conserved cysteine through the conserved F or W. A D gene is named only where the DNA matches it firmly. The size field is filled for only some rows; it gives once, few, many or a size class.

abundance	v_gene	d_gene	j_gene	CDR3aa	CDR3nt
-	TRBV7-2	-	TRBJ2-6	CASSPRKKGSGANVLTF	TGTGCCAGCAGCCCCCGGAAGAAGGGCTCTGGGGCCAACGTCCTGACTTTC
-	TRBV9	-	TRBJ2-3	CASNPYSTDTQYF	TGTGCCAGCAACCCCTATAGCACAGATACGCAGTATTTT
-	TRBV21-1	-	TRBJ1-5	CASSNPGGSNQPQHF	TGTGCCAGCAGCAACCCAGGGGGAAGCAATCAGCCCCAGCATTTT
once	TRBV6-4	-	TRBJ2-3	CASSDREIDTQYF	TGTGCCAGCAGTGACAGGGAAATAGATACGCAGTATTTT
-	TRBV6-1	-	TRBJ2-7	CASRPTALLHYEQYF	TGTGCCAGCAGACCCACGGCGCTCCTACACTACGAGCAGTACTTC
once	TRBV5-1	TRBD1	TRBJ2-7	CASTRTGSEQYF	TGCGCCAGCACGCGGACAGGGAGCGAGCAGTACTTC
once	TRBV4-3	TRBD2	TRBJ2-1	CASSQELAASSYNEQFF	TGCGCCAGCAGCCAAGAACTAGCGGCGAGCTCCTACAATGAGCAGTTCTTC
-	TRBV30	-	TRBJ2-2	CAWSDLSTGELFF	TGTGCCTGGAGCGACTTAAGCACCGGGGAGCTGTTTTTT
-	TRBV7-3	-	TRBJ1-1	CASSLYGDTEAFF	TGTGCCAGCAGCCTATACGGGGACACTGAAGCTTTCTTT
-	TRBV15	TRBD1	TRBJ1-1	CATSREMSGQKREAFF	TGTGCCACCAGCAGAGAGATGTCGGGACAGAAACGTGAAGCTTTCTTT
few	TRBV6-1	TRBD2	TRBJ2-7	CASSEELAGAYEQYF	TGTGCCAGCAGTGAAGAACTAGCGGGAGCCTACGAGCAGTACTTC
-	TRBV6-6	-	TRBJ2-7	CASRPGAGFGYEQYF	TGTGCCAGCCGTCCTGGGGCAGGGTTCGGGTACGAGCAGTACTTC
-	TRBV11-2	TRBD1	TRBJ1-2	CASSRTGGSYGYTF	TGTGCCAGCAGCCGGACAGGGGGGAGCTATGGCTACACCTTC
-	TRBV25-1	-	TRBJ2-1	CASSAGLFDEQFF	TGTGCCAGCTCGGCAGGGTTATTCGATGAGCAGTTCTTC
-	TRBV30	-	TRBJ1-5	CAWRDKGTRYSNQPQHF	TGTGCCTGGAGGGACAAGGGGACACGCTATAGCAATCAACCCCAGCATTTT
-	TRBV19	TRBD2	TRBJ2-5	CATMRRLAGGGETQYF	TGTGCCACGATGCGTCGGCTAGCGGGAGGGGGAGAGACCCAGTACTTC
-	TRBV6-5	-	TRBJ2-1	CASSEGGGLREQFF	TGTGCCAGCAGTGAAGGTGGAGGGCTTAGGGAGCAGTTCTTC
-	TRBV6-5	-	TRBJ1-2	CASYPGGRGGYTF	TGTGCCAGCTATCCGGGAGGGCGTGGCGGCTACACCTTC
-	TRBV23-1	-	TRBJ1-2	CASSPSQLRRKIYGYTF	TGCGCCAGCAGTCCCTCGCAGCTACGCAGAAAGATCTATGGCTACACCTTC
-	TRBV28	TRBD1	TRBJ1-2	CASSLRDRGRGGYTF	TGTGCCAGCAGTTTGCGGGACAGGGGAAGGGGTGGCTACACCTTC
-	TRBV7-3	TRBD2	TRBJ2-7	CASSLAGAGEQYF	TGTGCCAGCAGCTTAGCGGGAGCGGGGGAGCAGTACTTC
-	TRBV7-9	TRBD1	TRBJ2-5	CASSEILTGGKETQYF	TGTGCCAGCAGCGAAATACTGACAGGGGGTAAGGAGACCCAGTACTTC
-	TRBV25-1	-	TRBJ1-1	CASSFPGTEAFF	TGTGCCAGCAGCTTCCCAGGGACTGAAGCTTTCTTT
-	TRBV30	-	TRBJ1-1	CAWSLLSVNTEAFF	TGTGCCTGGAGCCTCTTGTCGGTGAACACTGAAGCTTTCTTT
-	TRBV4-3	TRBD2	TRBJ2-5	CASSQVTSGQETQYF	TGCGCCAGCAGCCAAGTTACTAGCGGGCAAGAGACCCAGTACTTC
-	TRBV18	TRBD2	TRBJ2-1	CASSLLAGDHNEQFF	TGTGCCAGCTCACTTCTAGCGGGAGATCACAATGAGCAGTTCTTC
-	TRBV28	TRBD1	TRBJ2-7	CASTTGTGAYEQYF	TGTGCCAGCACGACCGGGACAGGGGCCTACGAGCAGTACTTC
once	TRBV6-5	-	TRBJ1-1	CASSYSITVNTEAFF	TGTGCCAGCAGTTACTCGATTACAGTGAACACTGAAGCTTTCTTT
-	TRBV6-5	-	TRBJ1-1	CASSFGGRMGVEAFF	TGTGCCAGCAGTTTCGGGGGGAGGATGGGGGTTGAAGCTTTCTTT
-	TRBV2	-	TRBJ1-1	CASSGTRREAFF	TGTGCCAGCAGTGGAACACGGAGGGAAGCTTTCTTT
-	TRBV28	-	TRBJ2-1	CASSFRNEQFF	TGTGCCAGCAGTTTCCGGAATGAGCAGTTCTTC
-	TRBV15	TRBD2	TRBJ2-7	CATSRESRLAGDSYEQYF	TGTGCCACCAGCAGAGAATCTCGTCTAGCGGGAGACTCCTACGAGCAGTACTTC
-	TRBV5-4	-	TRBJ2-3	CASSSGSDTQYF	TGTGCCAGCAGCTCAGGATCAGATACGCAGTATTTT
once	TRBV7-2	-	TRBJ2-1	CASSWTYNEQFF	TGTGCCAGCAGCTGGACATACAATGAGCAGTTCTTC
-	TRBV9	-	TRBJ2-6	CASSVGGRGANVLTF	TGTGCCAGCAGCGTAGGGGGGCGTGGGGCCAACGTCCTGACTTTC
-	TRBV6-1	-	TRBJ2-3	CASSEAFFLDTQYF	TGTGCCAGCAGTGAAGCCTTTTTTTTAGATACGCAGTATTTT
-	TRBV18	-	TRBJ2-5	CASSLQVQETQYF	TGTGCCAGCTCACTACAAGTCCAAGAGACCCAGTACTTC